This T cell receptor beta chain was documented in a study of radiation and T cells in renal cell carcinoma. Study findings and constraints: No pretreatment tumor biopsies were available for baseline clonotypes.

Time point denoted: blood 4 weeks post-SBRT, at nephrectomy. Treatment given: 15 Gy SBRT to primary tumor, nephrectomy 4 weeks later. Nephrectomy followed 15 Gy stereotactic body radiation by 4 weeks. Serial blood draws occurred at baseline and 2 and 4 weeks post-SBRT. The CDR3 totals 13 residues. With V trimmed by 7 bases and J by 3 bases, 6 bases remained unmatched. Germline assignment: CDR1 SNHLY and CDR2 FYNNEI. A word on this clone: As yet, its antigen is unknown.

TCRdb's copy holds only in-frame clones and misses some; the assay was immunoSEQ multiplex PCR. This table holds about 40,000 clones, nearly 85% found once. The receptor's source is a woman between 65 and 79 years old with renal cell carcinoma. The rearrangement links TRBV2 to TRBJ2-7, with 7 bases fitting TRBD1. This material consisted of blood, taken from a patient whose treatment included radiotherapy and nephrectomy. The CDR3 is CASNPGTVYEQYF. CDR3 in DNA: TGTGCCAGCAACCCCGGGACAGTCTACGAGCAGTACTTC.